One and the same sample provided the 21 T cell receptor beta chains below, sequenced in a study of blood T cell repertoires in COVID-19. Sequenced by immunoSEQ multiplex PCR; TCRdb stores in-frame clones only, minus some. Of fewer than 250,000 clones listed, about 92% are singletons. What was sequenced was peripheral blood. Receptors were obtained from a man aged 25 to 40 with acute or convalescent COVID-19.

V and J are TRBV5-1 and TRBJ2-3; tentative D call: TRBD2 (7 bases). Between the trimmed V and J ends, which lost 4 bases and 2 bases, there was a span of 17 bases. Germline CDR1 is SGHRS and CDR2 is YFSETQ. This CDR3 has 16 amino acids. The chain's CDR3 is CASSRGGELFTDTQYF. CDR3 nucleotides: TGCGCCAGCAGCCGAGGGGGGGAGCTCTTCACAGATACGCAGTATTTT. Filled out from reference TRBV5-1 and TRBJ2-3, the complete variable domain reads KAGVTQTPRYLIKTRGQQVTLSCSPISGHRSVSWYQQTPGQGLQFLFEYFSETQRNKGNFPGRFSGRQFSNSRSEMNVSTLELGDSALYLCASSRGGELFTDTQYFGPGTRLTVL.

CDR3 loop: CASSQAGTGASYEQYF. The CDR3 DNA reads as TGTGCCAGCAGCCAAGCCGGGACAGGAGCCTCCTACGAGCAGTACTTC. This chain uses TRBV4-2 with TRBJ2-7, with 8 bases lining up with TRBD1. Germline assignment: CDR1 LGHNA and CDR2 YNFKEQ. With 1 base clipped from V and 0 bases from J, the junction kept 5 bases outside the gene matches. The CDR3 runs to 16 residues.

This chain uses TRBV5-1 with TRBJ2-7, with D possibly matching TRBD2 (5 bases). CDR3 length equals 13 residues. Per the germline V gene, CDR1 is SGHRS and CDR2 is YFSETQ. V dropped 3 bases and J dropped 0 bases, with 7 bases sitting between them. The CDR3 here is CASSWTPSYEQYF. The CDR3 nucleotides are TGCGCCAGCAGCTGGACTCCCTCCTACGAGCAGTACTTC.

V usage is TRBV7-9 and J usage is TRBJ2-2, with D perhaps TRBD1 (5 bases). The CDR3 is 14 residues long. Looked up from germline, CDR1 is SEHNR and CDR2 is FQNEAQ (reference sequence). Trimming cost V 7 bases and J 4 bases, with 13 bases left between them. The DNA of the CDR3 is TGTGCCAGCACCGAATCAGGGATCACCGGGGAGCTGTTTTTT. As protein: CASTESGITGELFF.

This clone was seen just once. The chain recombines TRBV29-1 with TRBJ1-4; D is ambiguous. CDR1 and CDR2 (germline): SQVTM, ANQGSEA. V was cut by 6 bases and J by 0 bases, with 8 bases left in between. This CDR3 is built from 13 residues. Here the CDR3 DNA reads TGCAGCGTCCTGACACCAACTAATGAAAAACTGTTTTTT. Translating it yields CSVLTPTNEKLFF.

The chain carries TRBV27 and TRBJ1-6, with D possibly TRBD1 on 6 matching bases. The CDR3 totals 14 residues. The V end was cut by 6 bases, the J end by 4 bases, with 10 bases between. The germline V gene has CDR1 MNHEY and CDR2 SMNVEV (reference sequence). The CDR3: CASRTGTYNSPLHF. The CDR3 coding sequence is TGTGCCAGCAGGACCGGGACATATAATTCACCCCTCCACTTT.

This rearrangement joins TRBV19 to TRBJ2-1, with D perhaps matching TRBD1 (6 bases). The CDR3 contains 14 residues. Germline values: CDR1 LNHDA, CDR2 SQIVND (reference sequence). Trimming stripped 7 bases from V and 0 bases from J, with 10 bases between. The CDR3 DNA sequence: TGTGCCAGTAATACAGGGAGCTCCTACAATGAGCAGTTCTTC. Translating gives CASNTGSSYNEQFF.

The rearrangement links TRBV7-2 to TRBJ1-5; 8 bases are shared with TRBD1. Per the germline V gene, CDR1 is SGHTA and CDR2 is FQGNSA. J was trimmed by 0 bases and V by 5 bases; bases with no gene match: 6. This CDR3 comprises 16 residues. CDR3 residues: CASSGRTGYSNQPQHF. DNA of the CDR3: TGTGCCAGCAGCGGAAGGACAGGGTATAGCAATCAGCCCCAGCATTTT.

The V call is TRBV27, the J call TRBJ1-1, with D perhaps TRBD1 (5 bases). V lost 0 bases, J lost 11 bases, and 13 bases lay in between. CDR3 length: 13 residues. Looked up from germline, CDR1 is MNHEY and CDR2 is SMNVEV (reference sequence). The CDR3 DNA follows: TGTGCCAGCAGTTTATCGCTTGGGGCTAGGGCTTTCTTT. Translating it yields CASSLSLGARAFF.

The chain joins TRBV5-1 to TRBJ1-1; 8 positions match TRBD1. CDR1 is SGHRS, CDR2 YFSETQ, per germline. With V trimmed by 3 bases and J by 5 bases, 12 bases remained unmatched. This CDR3 region has 16 residues. CDR3 sequence: CASSSSFGQGGTEAFF. CDR3 bases: TGCGCCAGCAGCTCTTCATTTGGACAGGGAGGTACTGAAGCTTTCTTT.

The chain joins TRBV19 to TRBJ2-7; 8 nucleotides match TRBD2. V was pared by 0 bases and J by 3 bases, with 13 bases of the junction left unmatched. CDR3 size: 18 residues. The germline gives CDR1 LNHDA, CDR2 SQIVND (reference sequence). This chain's CDR3 is CASSIEGAGAAFNYEQYF. CDR3 sequence (DNA): TGTGCCAGTAGTATAGAGGGAGCGGGAGCGGCCTTCAACTACGAGCAGTACTTC.

V gene TRBV19 combines with J gene TRBJ1-2; D is unclear. The CDR3 length is 17 residues. The germline V and J ends were trimmed by 1 base and 8 bases, with 23 bases remaining between them. The germline gives CDR1 LNHDA, CDR2 SQIVND (reference sequence). The CDR3 DNA is TGTGCCAGTAGTATAGGTGGAGGGTCTGCACGACTATGGGGCTACACCTTC. Encoded protein: CASSIGGGSARLWGYTF.

The chain couples TRBV28 to TRBJ1-4; TRBD1 matches at 7 bases. Trimming took 6 bases from V and 7 from J; bases not matched to a gene: 8. From germline, CDR1 is MDHEN and CDR2 SYDVKM. The CDR3 length is 14 residues. The CDR3 region has the DNA TGTGCCAGCAGGACCGGGACAGACTTTGAAAAACTGTTTTTT. Its translation is CASRTGTDFEKLFF.

This clone was picked up one time. This chain joins TRBV7-2 and TRBJ2-1; TRBD2 matches 7 bases. The CDR3 totals 16 residues. Germline CDR1 reads SGHTA; CDR2 reads FQGNSA. The junction had 12 bases not matched to a gene; V was cut back by 5 bases and J by 5 bases. CDR3 in amino acids: CASSHWDRRGDNEQFF. CDR3 bases: TGTGCCAGCAGCCATTGGGACCGACGGGGGGACAATGAGCAGTTCTTC.

V and J are TRBV19 and TRBJ1-2, with a tentative D call TRBD1 (6 bases). Germline V gene sequence: CDR1 LNHDA, CDR2 SQIVND (reference sequence). Trimming stripped 5 bases from V and 7 bases from J, with 11 bases between. The CDR3 sequence is 12 residues long. Here the CDR3 DNA reads TGTGCCAGTAGTGGGCAGGGGCCTGGCTACACCTTC. Translated: CASSGQGPGYTF.

V is TRBV7-9 and J is TRBJ1-2; 9 nucleotides match TRBD1. This CDR3 contains 16 residues. Germline-derived CDR1 and CDR2 are SEHNR and FQNEAQ (reference sequence). After removal of 2 bases from V and 2 bases from J, the junction contained 6 bases not matched to a gene. Here the CDR3 DNA reads TGTGCCAGCAGCTTACAGGGGACAGGGCCCAACTATGGCTACACCTTC. Translated: CASSLQGTGPNYGYTF.

The chain recombines TRBV6-6 with TRBJ1-3; no definite D call. The CDR3 consists of 13 residues. CDR1 and CDR2 from the germline V gene are MNHNY and SVGAGI (reference sequence). Trimming took 9 bases from V and 0 from J, leaving 9 bases between them. The CDR3 nucleotides read TGTGCCAGTGACGGACTCTCTGGAAACACCATATATTTT. Residues: CASDGLSGNTIYF.

This chain uses TRBV6-1 with TRBJ2-7, with 9 bases lining up with TRBD2. Germline lookup yields CDR1 MNHNS and CDR2 SASEGT. The trim removed 7 bases at V and 2 bases at J, leaving 6 bases unmatched. The length of the CDR3 is 14 residues. CDR3 sequence (DNA): TGTGCCAGCAACCAAGCGGGAGGAACCTACGAGCAGTACTTC. As protein: CASNQAGGTYEQYF.

This clone was picked up a small number of times. The rearrangement uses TRBV6-1 and TRBJ1-2; 7 bases match TRBD1. CDR1 is MNHNS, CDR2 SASEGT, per germline. The ends lost 3 bases at V and 4 bases at J; junction bases unmatched: 8. This CDR3 is built from 15 residues. The CDR3 is CASSDRQGASYGYTF. In DNA, the CDR3 is TGTGCCAGCAGTGACAGACAGGGAGCCAGCTATGGCTACACCTTC.

This clone was picked up a small number of times. This chain connects TRBV9 to TRBJ1-1; D might be TRBD1 (6 bases). CDR3 length: 16 amino acids. V was shortened by 0 bases and J by 4 bases, with 16 bases between the two germline ends. The germline CDR1 and CDR2 sequences are SGDLS and YYNGEE. This CDR3 reads CASSVGVGAGATEAFF. The CDR3 coding sequence is TGTGCCAGCAGCGTAGGCGTGGGGGCAGGGGCCACTGAAGCTTTCTTT. Full variable domain (outside the CDR3, taken from reference TRBV9 and TRBJ1-1): DSGVTQTPKHLITATGQRVTLRCSPRSGDLSVYWYQQSLDQGLQFLIQYYNGEERAKGNILERFSAQQFPDLHSELNLSSLELGDSALYFCASSVGVGAGATEAFFGQGTRLTVV.

This rearrangement joins TRBV28 to TRBJ2-2; D call uncertain. Germline assignment: CDR1 MDHEN and CDR2 SYDVKM. CDR3 length: 12 residues. V dropped 6 bases and J dropped 8 bases, with 10 bases sitting between them. This CDR3 reads CASSLDPGELFF. The CDR3 region has the DNA TGTGCCAGCAGCCTAGACCCGGGGGAGCTGTTTTTT.